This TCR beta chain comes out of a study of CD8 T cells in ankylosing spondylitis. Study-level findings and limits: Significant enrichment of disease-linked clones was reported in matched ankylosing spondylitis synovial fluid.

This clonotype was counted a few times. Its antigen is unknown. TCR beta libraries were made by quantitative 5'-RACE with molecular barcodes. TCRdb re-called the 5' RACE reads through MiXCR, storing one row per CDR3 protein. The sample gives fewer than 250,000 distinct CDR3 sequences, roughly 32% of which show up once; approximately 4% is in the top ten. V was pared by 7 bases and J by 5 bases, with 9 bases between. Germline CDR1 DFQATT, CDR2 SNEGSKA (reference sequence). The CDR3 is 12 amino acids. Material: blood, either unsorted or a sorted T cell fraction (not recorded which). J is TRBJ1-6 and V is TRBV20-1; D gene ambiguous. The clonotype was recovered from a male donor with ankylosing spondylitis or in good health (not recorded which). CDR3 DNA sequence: TGCAGTGTGACAAGAAATAATTCACCCCTCCACTTT. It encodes CSVTRNNSPLHF.